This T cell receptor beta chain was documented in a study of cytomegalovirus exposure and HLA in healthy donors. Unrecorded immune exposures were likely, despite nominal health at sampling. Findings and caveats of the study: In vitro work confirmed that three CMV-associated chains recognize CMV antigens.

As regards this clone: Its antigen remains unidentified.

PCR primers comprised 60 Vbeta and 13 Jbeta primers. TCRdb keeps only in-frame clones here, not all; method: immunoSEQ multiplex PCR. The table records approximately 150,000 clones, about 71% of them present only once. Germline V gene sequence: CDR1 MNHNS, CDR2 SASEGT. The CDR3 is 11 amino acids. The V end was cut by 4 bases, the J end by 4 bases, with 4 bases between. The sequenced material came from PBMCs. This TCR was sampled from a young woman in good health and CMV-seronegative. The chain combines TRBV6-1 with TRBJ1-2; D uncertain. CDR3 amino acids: CASSGGYGYTF. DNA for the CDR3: TGTGCCAGCAGTGGAGGCTATGGCTACACCTTC.